The 20 T cell receptor beta chains given below trace back to one sample, sequenced in a study of control samples from healthy donors and cancer patients. Libraries were prepared by immunoSEQ multiplex PCR; TCRdb keeps only in-frame clonotypes and omits some of them. The sample consists of 75,000 to 100,000 clones, 80% to 95% of them appearing once. The source material was blood. The receptors stem from a human donor in good health. The donor label of this sample is uncertain.

The chain joins TRBV7-8 to TRBJ2-1, with 12 bases identical to TRBD1. Trimming took 3 bases from V and 7 from J; bases not matched to a gene: 10. CDR1 SGHVS and CDR2 FQNEAQ come from the germline V gene. This CDR3 contains 17 residues. The CDR3 spells CASSLSVGQGARNEQFF. The CDR3 bases are TGTGCCAGCAGCTTGTCAGTGGGACAGGGGGCGAGGAATGAGCAGTTCTTC.

The chain employs TRBV19 and TRBJ1-1; 9 nucleotides line up with TRBD1. The CDR3 is 13 amino acids. CDR1 LNHDA and CDR2 SQIVND come from the germline V gene (reference sequence). The J segment lost 10 bases and the V segment lost 8 bases, leaving 11 bases of the junction unmatched. CDR3 nucleotides: TGTGCCAGTCAAAACCACAGGGGGCAGGGAGCTTTCTTT. This translates into CASQNHRGQGAFF.

The chain carries TRBV9 and TRBJ2-7; 8 bases fit TRBD2. CDR1 SGDLS and CDR2 YYNGEE come from the germline V gene. The CDR3 contains 13 residues. Trimming took 0 bases from V and 7 from J; bases not matched to a gene: 3. CDR3 residues: CASSVGGGGEQYF. The CDR3 DNA is TGTGCCAGCAGCGTAGGCGGCGGGGGGGAGCAGTACTTC.

V gene TRBV29-1 combines with J gene TRBJ1-5; D unclear. Germline loops: CDR1 SQVTM, CDR2 ANQGSEA. This CDR3 region has 16 residues. With 2 bases removed from V and 0 bases from J, the gap between germline ends came to 14 bases. The DNA for the CDR3 is TGCAGCGTTGAAAGGGCAGTATATTATAGCAATCAGCCCCAGCATTTT. This gives the protein CSVERAVYYSNQPQHF.

This clone was seen just once. The CDR3 coding sequence is TGTGCCAGCAGCCCGCAAGAGGGCATGGGTACTGAAGCTTTCTTT. Amino acids: CASSPQEGMGTEAFF. The rearrangement uses TRBV14 and TRBJ1-1; D ambiguous. Germline CDR1 SGHDN, CDR2 FVKESK. V was trimmed by 4 bases and J by 5 bases, leaving 17 bases between them. This CDR3 comprises 15 residues.

CDR3 protein: CASTSGTEQETQYF. CDR3 nucleotide sequence: TGCGCCAGCACATCCGGGACCGAGCAAGAGACCCAGTACTTC. This chain joins TRBV5-1 and TRBJ2-5; D might be TRBD1 or TRBD2, each matching 5 bases. Trimming stripped 6 bases from V and 2 bases from J, with 14 bases between. The CDR3 sequence is 14 residues long. Per the germline V gene, CDR1 is SGHRS and CDR2 is YFSETQ.

This chain links TRBV5-4 with TRBJ1-2, with D possibly TRBD1 on 6 matching bases. V was shortened by 2 bases and J by 4 bases, with 12 bases between the two germline ends. Germline V gene sequence: CDR1 SGHNT, CDR2 YYREEE (reference sequence). The CDR3 sequence is 14 residues long. The CDR3 loop reads CASSFRGQLYGYTF. The CDR3 DNA reads as TGTGCCAGCAGCTTTCGGGGACAACTCTATGGCTACACCTTC.

This rearrangement joins TRBV6-2 or TRBV6-3 to TRBJ1-2, with D uncertain. This CDR3 is built from 16 residues. Trimming took off 5 bases at V and 0 bases at J, with 16 bases between the two ends. Looked up from germline, CDR1 is MNHEY and CDR2 is SVGEGT. The DNA for the CDR3 is TGTGCCAGCAGTCGCGACGGAAACACAGCTAACTATGGCTACACCTTC. Its translation: CASSRDGNTANYGYTF.

This chain joins TRBV20-1 and TRBJ2-3; D unresolved. Germline V CDR1 and CDR2: DFQATT, SNEGSKA (reference sequence). The CDR3 extends over 11 amino acids. Trimming cost V 6 bases and J 7 bases, with 11 bases left between them. CDR3 nucleotide sequence: TGCAGTGCGGGGTCTTCAAATACGCAGTATTTT. This codes for CSAGSSNTQYF.

The rearrangement joins TRBV2 to TRBJ2-7; 9 bases line up with TRBD1. J gave up 1 base and V 6 bases, and 4 bases lay outside the gene matches. Germline values: CDR1 SNHLY, CDR2 FYNNEI. This CDR3 region has 14 residues. For the CDR3, the DNA is TGTGCCAGCAGCGACAGGGGGTTTTCCTACGAGCAGTACTTC. It codes for CASSDRGFSYEQYF.

The chain joins TRBV3-1 (or the pseudogene TRBV3-2) to TRBJ1-1; D gene uncertain. This CDR3 has 12 residues. Germline lookup yields CDR1 LGHDT and CDR2 YNNKEL (reference sequence). V lost 4 bases and J lost 7, with 10 bases in between. CDR3 sequence: CASSRIKNEAFF. DNA for the CDR3: TGTGCCAGCAGCCGCATTAAAAATGAAGCTTTCTTT.

V gene TRBV13 combines with J gene TRBJ2-2, with D uncertain. Trimming shortened V by 5 bases and J by 8 bases, and 9 bases separated the two germline ends. The CDR3 runs to 12 residues. CDR1 is PRHDT, CDR2 FYEKMQ, per germline (reference sequence). CDR3 bases: TGTGCCAGCAGCCTACGAGGTGGGGAGCTGTTTTTT. The encoded protein is CASSLRGGELFF. Drawing the rest from reference TRBV13 and TRBJ2-2, the complete variable domain is AAGVIQSPRHLIKEKRETATLKCYPIPRHDTVYWYQQGPGQDPQFLISFYEKMQSDKGSIPDRFSAQQFSDYHSELNMSSLELGDSALYFCASSLRGGELFFGEGSRLTVL.

The rearrangement links TRBV27 to TRBJ1-4; D is unresolved. The V and J ends lost 4 bases and 4 bases respectively, with 10 bases between them. The CDR3 is made up of 14 amino acids. The germline CDR1 and CDR2 sequences are MNHEY and SMNVEV (reference sequence). The CDR3 here is CASSSQEINEKLFF. The CDR3 region has the DNA TGTGCCAGCAGTTCCCAGGAGATTAATGAAAAACTGTTTTTT.

The chain employs TRBV5-1 and TRBJ2-2; 12 bases are a match to TRBD1. The CDR3 extends over 17 amino acids. Looked up from germline, CDR1 is SGHRS and CDR2 is YFSETQ. J was trimmed by 7 bases and V by 3 bases; bases with no gene match: 10. The CDR3 protein is CASSYSGDRGRNGELFF. CDR3 nucleotide sequence: TGCGCCAGCAGCTATTCTGGGGACAGGGGGCGCAACGGGGAGCTGTTTTTT.

The genes are TRBV6-2 or TRBV6-3 and TRBJ1-6; TRBD1 aligns across 10 bases. The CDR3 sequence is 16 residues long. CDR1 and CDR2 from the germline V gene are MNHEY and SVGEGT. V dropped 6 bases and J dropped 10; count of bases not matched to a gene: 12. The CDR3 DNA follows: TGTGCCAGCAGCGACCCGTCCGGGACAGGGGTGTCACCCCTCCACTTT. Translating it yields CASSDPSGTGVSPLHF.

The V call is TRBV6-1, the J call TRBJ1-1; 10 nucleotides match TRBD1. There are 14 residues in the CDR3. Germline V gene lookup returns CDR1 MNHNS and CDR2 SASEGT. V was pared by 6 bases and J by 0 bases, with 1 base of the junction left unmatched. The CDR3 DNA reads as TGTGCCAGCAGCGACAGGGGGCTGAACACTGAAGCTTTCTTT. Translated: CASSDRGLNTEAFF.

CDR3 region: CATSRGSSRRGSYEQYF. CDR3 nucleotides: TGTGCCACCAGCAGAGGTTCCTCCAGGCGAGGATCCTACGAGCAGTACTTC. V is TRBV15 and J is TRBJ2-7; D is uncertain. The CDR3 extends over 17 amino acids. Germline lookup yields CDR1 LNHNV and CDR2 YYDKDF (reference sequence). V was clipped by 1 base and J by 1 base, with 17 bases between them.

The rearrangement uses TRBV20-1 and TRBJ1-5; 12 nucleotides agree with TRBD1. This CDR3 comprises 11 residues. Trimming took 5 bases from V and 12 from J; bases not matched to a gene: 2. Germline loops: CDR1 DFQATT, CDR2 SNEGSKA (reference sequence). CDR3 residues: CSAGTGGVQHF. Written as DNA, the CDR3 is TGCAGTGCTGGGACAGGGGGCGTCCAGCATTTT.

The chain uses TRBV6-4 and TRBJ2-2; D gene unclear. Germline V gene lookup returns CDR1 MRHNA and CDR2 SNTAGT. The CDR3 consists of 15 residues. Trimming shortened V by 0 bases and J by 1 base, and 6 bases separated the two germline ends. The CDR3 coding sequence is TGTGCCAGCAGTGACTCGGCAGAGAACACCGGGGAGCTGTTTTTT. Amino acid sequence: CASSDSAENTGELFF.

This sequence joins TRBV18 and TRBJ2-1; 10 bases line up with TRBD2. There are 16 residues in the CDR3. In germline, CDR1 is KGHSH, CDR2 LQKENI. The trim removed 1 base at V and 9 bases at J, leaving 9 bases unmatched. CDR3 DNA: TGTGCCAGCTCACCACGTTCAGCGGGGGGGCTCGTTGAGCAGTTCTTC. Translating gives CASSPRSAGGLVEQFF.